These T cell receptor beta chains were read from a single sample in a study of CD8+ T cells in alopecia areata. Data came from immunoSEQ multiplex PCR; TCRdb stores just in-frame clones and leaves some out. There are some 4,000 clones in the sample; about 63% occur only once, and 15% to 20% lies in the top ten. Sample: skin. The receptors were sampled from a human donor in good health. CDR3s include the opening cysteine and the closing phenylalanine or tryptophan. A D gene is named only where the DNA matches it firmly. Clone size is not always given. Where it is, it says once, few, many or a class for expanded clones.

clone_size: NA; v_call: TRBV5-6; d_call: NA; cdr3_length: 13; j_call: TRBJ1-2; cdr3_aa: CASSRPGPGGYTF; cdr3_nt: TGTGCCAGCAGCCGGCCAGGGCCCGGGGGCTACACCTTC
clone_size: NA; v_call: TRBV4-1; d_call: NA; cdr3_length: 14; j_call: TRBJ1-5; cdr3_aa: CASSLVRGIQPQHF; cdr3_nt: TGCGCCAGCAGCCTGGTACGGGGGATTCAGCCCCAGCATTTT
clone_size: NA; v_call: TRBV13; d_call: NA; cdr3_length: 16; j_call: TRBJ2-1; cdr3_aa: CASSIRTGSTYNEQFF; cdr3_nt: TGTGCCAGCAGCATCCGGACGGGGTCTACCTACAATGAGCAGTTCTTC
clone_size: NA; v_call: TRBV28; d_call: TRBD1; cdr3_length: 12; j_call: TRBJ1-2; cdr3_aa: CASRTGGYGYTF; cdr3_nt: TGTGCCAGCAGGACAGGGGGCTATGGCTACACCTTC
clone_size: NA; v_call: TRBV6-1; d_call: TRBD2; cdr3_length: 15; j_call: TRBJ2-3; cdr3_aa: CASSEASGSPDTQYF; cdr3_nt: TGTGCCAGCAGTGAAGCTAGCGGGAGCCCAGATACGCAGTATTTT
clone_size: few; v_call: TRBV6-9; d_call: TRBD1; cdr3_length: 14; j_call: TRBJ2-7; cdr3_aa: CASRPDRGNYEQYF; cdr3_nt: TGTGCCAGCAGGCCCGACAGGGGGAATTACGAGCAGTACTTC
clone_size: few; v_call: TRBV19; d_call: TRBD2; cdr3_length: 13; j_call: TRBJ2-1; cdr3_aa: CASIARGGDEQFF; cdr3_nt: TGTGCCAGTATTGCACGGGGGGGTGATGAGCAGTTCTTC
clone_size: NA; v_call: TRBV4-2; d_call: TRBD2; cdr3_length: 16; j_call: TRBJ2-1; cdr3_aa: CASSQLAGGSYNEQFF; cdr3_nt: TGTGCCAGCAGCCAACTAGCGGGAGGGTCCTACAATGAGCAGTTCTTC
clone_size: NA; v_call: TRBV15; d_call: TRBD1; cdr3_length: 14; j_call: TRBJ1-1; cdr3_aa: CATSRLDRVDEAFF; cdr3_nt: TGTGCCACCAGCAGACTAGACAGGGTTGATGAAGCTTTCTTT
clone_size: NA; v_call: TRBV5-1; d_call: TRBD1; cdr3_length: 16; j_call: TRBJ2-6; cdr3_aa: CASSLPQGSGANVLTF; cdr3_nt: TGCGCCAGCAGCTTGCCACAGGGGTCCGGGGCCAACGTCCTGACTTTC
clone_size: few; v_call: TRBV2; d_call: NA; cdr3_length: 14; j_call: TRBJ2-7; cdr3_aa: CASHAPSDSYEQYF; cdr3_nt: TGTGCCTCCCACGCCCCTAGCGACTCCTACGAGCAGTACTTC
clone_size: few; v_call: TRBV5-6; d_call: NA; cdr3_length: 15; j_call: TRBJ2-2; cdr3_aa: CASSLLGVNTGELFF; cdr3_nt: TGTGCCAGCAGCTTGCTTGGTGTCAACACCGGGGAGCTGTTTTTT
clone_size: few; v_call: TRBV19; d_call: NA; cdr3_length: 17; j_call: TRBJ2-7; cdr3_aa: CASSALMDSHPNYEQYF; cdr3_nt: TGTGCCAGTAGCGCTCTTATGGACAGCCATCCTAACTACGAGCAGTACTTC
clone_size: NA; v_call: TRBV6-6; d_call: TRBD2; cdr3_length: 13; j_call: TRBJ2-3; cdr3_aa: CASVAGSTDTQYF; cdr3_nt: TGTGCCAGTGTAGCGGGGAGCACAGATACGCAGTATTTT
clone_size: NA; v_call: TRBV5-1; d_call: NA; cdr3_length: 13; j_call: TRBJ1-1; cdr3_aa: CASSLSTGTEAFF; cdr3_nt: TGCGCCAGCAGCTTGTCAACGGGCACTGAAGCTTTCTTT
clone_size: large; v_call: TRBV13; d_call: NA; cdr3_length: 15; j_call: TRBJ2-5; cdr3_aa: CASSPPGLLQETQYF; cdr3_nt: TGTGCCAGCAGCCCGCCGGGACTTCTCCAAGAGACCCAGTACTTC
clone_size: NA; v_call: TRBV4-2; d_call: NA; cdr3_length: 15; j_call: TRBJ2-7; cdr3_aa: CASSQGEEASYEQYF; cdr3_nt: TGTGCCAGCAGCCAAGGAGAAGAGGCCTCCTACGAGCAGTACTTC
clone_size: NA; v_call: TRBV25-1; d_call: TRBD2; cdr3_length: 14; j_call: TRBJ2-5; cdr3_aa: CASRDPGSGGNKYF; cdr3_nt: TGTGCCAGCAGGGACCCAGGAAGCGGGGGCAATAAGTACTTC
clone_size: large; v_call: TRBV7-9; d_call: NA; cdr3_length: 12; j_call: TRBJ2-5; cdr3_aa: CASSPTSETQYF; cdr3_nt: TGTGCCAGCAGCCCCACCTCGGAGACCCAGTACTTC
clone_size: NA; v_call: TRBV28; d_call: NA; cdr3_length: 16; j_call: TRBJ2-1; cdr3_aa: CASSSRTALAKGEQFF; cdr3_nt: TGTGCCAGCAGTTCAAGAACAGCCCTCGCTAAGGGTGAGCAGTTCTTC
clone_size: NA; v_call: TRBV5-1; d_call: TRBD1; cdr3_length: 15; j_call: TRBJ2-2; cdr3_aa: CASSLGQGRAGELFF; cdr3_nt: TGCGCCAGCAGCTTGGGACAGGGGAGAGCCGGGGAGCTGTTTTTT
clone_size: NA; v_call: TRBV30; d_call: TRBD1; cdr3_length: 15; j_call: TRBJ1-6; cdr3_aa: CAWRTGGSYNSPLHF; cdr3_nt: TGTGCCTGGAGAACAGGGGGCTCCTATAATTCACCCCTCCACTTT
clone_size: once; v_call: TRBV11-1; d_call: TRBD1; cdr3_length: 15; j_call: TRBJ1-2; cdr3_aa: CASSLRGTGVDRYTF; cdr3_nt: TGTGCCAGCAGCTTAAGGGGGACAGGGGTCGATCGATACACCTTC
clone_size: NA; v_call: TRBV7-8; d_call: NA; cdr3_length: 11; j_call: TRBJ2-5; cdr3_aa: CATSQWETQYF; cdr3_nt: TGTGCCACCTCCCAATGGGAGACCCAGTACTTC
clone_size: NA; v_call: TRBV5-1; d_call: TRBD2; cdr3_length: 16; j_call: TRBJ2-1; cdr3_aa: CASSLVGGTSGNEQFF; cdr3_nt: TGCGCCAGCAGCTTGGTGGGGGGGACTTCCGGCAATGAGCAGTTCTTC
clone_size: NA; v_call: TRBV7-8; d_call: TRBD1; cdr3_length: 16; j_call: TRBJ1-2; cdr3_aa: CASSLRPSQGLYGYTF; cdr3_nt: TGCGCCAGCAGCTTAAGGCCCTCACAGGGGTTGTATGGCTACACCTTC
clone_size: NA; v_call: TRBV5-6; d_call: TRBD1; cdr3_length: 15; j_call: TRBJ1-4; cdr3_aa: CASSWTGPTNEKLFF; cdr3_nt: TGTGCCAGCAGCTGGACAGGGCCAACTAATGAAAAACTGTTTTTT
clone_size: NA; v_call: TRBV25-1; d_call: TRBD1; cdr3_length: 16; j_call: TRBJ2-1; cdr3_aa: CASSSIGTGKGNEQFF; cdr3_nt: TGTGCCAGCAGTTCCATCGGGACAGGGAAGGGCAATGAGCAGTTCTTC